The 14 T cell receptor beta chains given below trace back to one sample, sequenced in a study of regulatory T cells in long-lasting Graves disease. Noted time point: newly diagnosed GD, antithyroid drugs for less than 3 months. Extracted PBMC RNA gave rise to the TCR library. The TCR beta library used iRepertoire HTBI primers with Arm-PCR amplification of CDR3. TCRdb analysed the multiplex PCR reads with MiXCR anew, one entry per CDR3 protein. The table lists around 320,000 distinct CDR3 sequences, over 15% of them singletons. These data also featured in a second study, about T cells in Graves' hyperthyroidism and ophthalmopathy.

The sequences come from peripheral blood mononuclear cells (PBMCs), collected at new diagnosis, from a patient treated with antithyroid drugs. The receptors stem from a man aged 35-49 years with Graves disease.

This clonotype was detected ten times or more. The rearrangement joins TRBV7-9 to TRBJ2-1, with TRBD2 as a possible D gene (6 bases). The V gene's germline CDR1 is SEHNR and CDR2 FQNEAQ (reference sequence). The CDR3 totals 14 residues. V lost 5 bases to trimming and J lost 7 bases, with 15 bases between them. In DNA, the CDR3 is TGTGCCAGCAGCCGGGTCGTCGCGGGGAATGAGCAGTTCTTC. It specifies CASSRVVAGNEQFF.

The table lists this clonotype with many counts. The V gene is TRBV5-4, the J gene TRBJ1-5, with unresolved D. The ends were cut back, 2 bases at V and 2 bases at J, with 8 bases in the middle. The CDR3 is made up of 14 amino acids. The germline CDR1 and CDR2 sequences are SGHNT and YYREEE (reference sequence). The CDR3 reads CASSFDGGNQPQHF. In DNA, the CDR3 is TGTGCCAGCAGCTTCGATGGTGGCAATCAGCCCCAGCATTTT.

Comments on this clonotype: A much larger clone differs by one base, so this may be a read error. The V and J genes are TRBV12-3 or TRBV12-4 and TRBJ1-5; D is unresolved. CDR3 length equals 13 residues. The CDR3 coding sequence is TGTGTCAGCAGTCAGAATCGGGATCAGCCCCAGCATTTT. It yields the protein CVSSQNRDQPQHF.

There are many counts of this clonotype. V and J are TRBV11-2 and TRBJ1-1; TRBD1 is a possible D gene (5 bases). Germline assignment: CDR1 SGHAT and CDR2 FQNNGV. The CDR3 covers 18 residues. Between the trimmed V and J ends, which lost 2 bases and 4 bases, there was a span of 23 bases. CDR3 bases: TGTGCCAGCAGCTTATCGTACCAGGGATGGGGTAAAGGCACTGAAGCTTTCTTT. Residues: CASSLSYQGWGKGTEAFF.

The chain employs TRBV29-1 and TRBJ2-3, with 7 bases that match TRBD1. Germline CDR1 SQVTM, CDR2 ANQGSEA. CDR3 size: 14 residues. With V trimmed by 7 bases and J by 1 base, 8 bases remained unmatched. CDR3 sequence reads: CSALGGAGTDTQYF. CDR3 in DNA: TGCAGCGCTCTAGGGGGCGCCGGCACAGATACGCAGTATTTT.

The chain links TRBV19 to TRBJ2-7; 9 bases are a match to TRBD1. The germline V gene has CDR1 LNHDA and CDR2 SQIVND (reference sequence). Germline trimming cut 5 bases from V and 4 bases from J; bases unmatched to any gene: 12. The CDR3 length is 16 residues. In nucleotides, the CDR3 is TGTGCCAGTAGTTTATTCACCGGGACAGGGCGGTACGAGCAGTACTTC. As protein: CASSLFTGTGRYEQYF.

This clonotype was picked up many times. The J gene is TRBJ2-1, the V gene TRBV3-1; the D is unclear. This CDR3 has 15 amino acids. From germline, CDR1 is LGHDT and CDR2 YNNKEL (reference sequence). The V gene lost 4 bases and the J gene lost 4 bases, with 14 bases spanning the gap. The DNA of the CDR3 is TGTGCCAGCAGCCCCCGCGACCTGACTTACAATGAGCAGTTCTTC. This translates into CASSPRDLTYNEQFF.

This clonotype came up many times. This chain links TRBV3-1 with TRBJ2-1, with D perhaps TRBD2 (5 bases). Germline V gene sequence: CDR1 LGHDT, CDR2 YNNKEL (reference sequence). The CDR3 runs 16 residues. Trimming pared 4 bases from V and 0 bases from J, leaving 13 bases between. The CDR3 nucleotides are TGTGCCAGCAGCCCCCGACTAAGAAACTCCTACAATGAGCAGTTCTTC. Translating it yields CASSPRLRNSYNEQFF.

V and J are TRBV5-4 and TRBJ1-5; possible D gene TRBD1, 6 bases. Germline V gene lookup returns CDR1 SGHNT and CDR2 YYREEE (reference sequence). The CDR3 covers 17 residues. V lost 4 bases and J 2 bases, leaving 19 bases between the germline ends. CDR3 coding DNA: TGTGCCAGCAGCCCACTGCCGAGGGGGAGGGGCAATCAGCCCCAGCATTTT. This codes for CASSPLPRGRGNQPQHF.

This clonotype has a count of ten or more. This chain connects TRBV5-1 to TRBJ2-7, with a tentative D call TRBD1 (6 bases). CDR3 length equals 15 residues. Germline CDR1 is SGHRS and CDR2 is YFSETQ. V lost 2 bases and J 5 bases, leaving 17 bases between the germline ends. The CDR3 nucleotides are TGCGCCAGCAGCTTCTTTACAGGGCGTCGTGACGAGCAGTACTTC. Protein: CASSFFTGRRDEQYF.

The genes are TRBV24-1 and TRBJ2-3; D is perhaps TRBD2 (6 bases). Looked up from germline, CDR1 is KGHDR and CDR2 is SFDVKD. The CDR3 has 16 residues. Trimming removed 3 bases from V and 0 bases from J, with 12 bases in between. CDR3 sequence reads: CATSDPGDLSTDTQYF. The CDR3 nucleotides are TGTGCCACCAGTGATCCGGGAGACCTGAGCACAGATACGCAGTATTTT.

The sample holds many counts of this clonotype. The genes are TRBV29-1 and TRBJ2-7; TRBD1 matches 7 bases. The germline V gene has CDR1 SQVTM and CDR2 ANQGSEA. V lost 4 bases, J lost 2 bases, and 5 bases stayed unmatched. This CDR3 region has 13 residues. CDR3: CSVVAGTAYEQYF. In DNA, the CDR3 is TGCAGCGTTGTGGCCGGGACAGCCTACGAGCAGTACTTC.

Regarding this clonotype: An end of the junction differs from the germline gene, which may be a read error. The chain uses TRBV6-1 and TRBJ1-2; possible D gene TRBD1, 5 bases. From germline, CDR1 is MNHNS and CDR2 SASEGT. The CDR3 totals 13 residues. The CDR3 loop reads CASRNRQTYGYAF. In DNA, the CDR3 is TGTGCCAGCAGAAACAGGCAAACTTATGGCTACGCCTTC.

This chain connects TRBV6-1 to TRBJ1-2; 9 positions agree with TRBD1. Trimming at V came to 4 bases and at J to 8 bases, leaving 8 bases not matched to a gene. Germline CDR1 is MNHNS and CDR2 is SASEGT. There are 14 residues in the CDR3. The CDR3 DNA sequence: TGTGCCAGCAGTGGGGGACAGGGATTGAGAGGCTACACCTTC. It specifies CASSGGQGLRGYTF.